These T cell receptor beta chains were read from a single sample in a study of CD8 T cells in ankylosing spondylitis. TCRdb re-analysed the 5' RACE reads in MiXCR, keeping a single row per CDR3 protein. The sample lists a few hundred thousand distinct CDR3 sequences, roughly a tenth occurring once. Sequencing was carried out using blood, either unsorted or a sorted T cell fraction (not recorded which). The receptors here all came from a male donor with ankylosing spondylitis or in good health (not recorded which). Each CDR3 is given with its conserved first and last residue. D genes are given only for firm matches. Size values are once, few and many counts, or a class for expanded clones, and some rows have none.

abundance,j_gene,d_gene,v_gene,CDR3aa,CDR3nt
many,TRBJ1-3,NA,TRBV6-1,CASSPVRVGNTIYF,TGTGCCAGCAGTCCCGTTAGGGTTGGAAACACCATATATTTT
NA,TRBJ2-3,NA,TRBV20-1,CSARRRVSTDTQYF,TGCAGTGCTAGGAGGCGGGTTAGCACAGATACGCAGTATTTT
many,TRBJ2-2,NA,TRBV9,CASSVGDKNTGELFF,TGTGCCAGCAGCGTCGGGGACAAGAACACCGGGGAGCTGTTTTTT
NA,TRBJ1-5,NA,TRBV5-6,CASSDSPGQPQHF,TGTGCCAGCAGCGACTCACCGGGACAGCCCCAGCATTTT
NA,TRBJ1-1,NA,TRBV5-6,CATGRGGSTEAFF,TGTGCCACCGGTCGTGGGGGTAGCACTGAAGCTTTCTTT
few,TRBJ2-1,NA,TRBV20-1,CSARRSSGLYNEQFF,TGCAGTGCTAGACGCTCCAGCGGGCTCTACAATGAGCAGTTCTTC
few,TRBJ2-5,TRBD2,TRBV7-2,CASSLMGGAGASGTQYF,TGTGCCAGCAGCTTAATGGGTGGAGCGGGGGCGTCAGGAACCCAGTACTTC
NA,TRBJ2-6,NA,TRBV18,CASSPRGGSGANVLTF,TGTGCCAGCTCACCACGAGGGGGCTCTGGGGCCAACGTCCTGACTTTC
NA,TRBJ2-5,TRBD2,TRBV3-1,CASSQDWASGATQYF,TGTGCCAGCAGCCAAGACTGGGCTAGCGGGGCGACCCAGTACTTC
NA,TRBJ2-7,NA,TRBV5-1,CASSLIRDEQYF,TGCGCCAGCAGTCTGATCCGGGACGAGCAGTACTTC
NA,TRBJ1-4,NA,TRBV29-1,CSVQGVREKLFF,TGCAGCGTTCAAGGGGTTAGGGAAAAACTGTTTTTT
many,TRBJ1-5,TRBD1,TRBV11-1,CASSRHTGTGSVGNQPQHF,TGTGCCAGCAGCCGCCACACCGGGACAGGGTCGGTTGGCAATCAGCCCCAGCATTTT
few,TRBJ1-2,TRBD1,TRBV20-1,CSAGTRDRGIYGYTF,TGCAGTGCGGGAACGAGGGACAGAGGGATCTATGGCTACACCTTC
many,TRBJ1-1,NA,TRBV29-1,CSVEGGQGTEAFF,TGCAGCGTTGAAGGAGGCCAGGGGACTGAAGCTTTCTTT
many,TRBJ2-6,NA,TRBV19,CASSIPDSGANVLTF,TGTGCCAGTAGTATTCCGGACTCTGGGGCCAACGTCCTGACTTTC
many,TRBJ2-7,NA,TRBV15,CATSREGQGSYEQYF,TGTGCCACCAGCAGAGAGGGCCAGGGGAGCTACGAGCAGTACTTC
few,TRBJ2-7,NA,TRBV7-6,CASSSGLVNEQYF,TGTGCCAGCAGCTCAGGGTTAGTCAACGAGCAGTACTTC
many,TRBJ2-7,NA,TRBV5-1,CASKQGINYEQYF,TGCGCCAGCAAACAGGGAATTAACTACGAGCAGTACTTC
NA,TRBJ2-5,TRBD2,TRBV29-1,CSVEVSGEETQYF,TGCAGCGTTGAAGTCAGCGGGGAGGAGACCCAGTACTTC
NA,TRBJ2-1,TRBD1,TRBV12-3/TRBV12-4,CASSPQDRDNEQFF,TGTGCCAGCAGTCCCCAGGACAGGGACAATGAGCAGTTCTTC
many,TRBJ1-2,NA,TRBV5-1,CASSFMGNGYTF,TGCGCCAGCAGCTTCATGGGTAATGGCTACACCTTC
many,TRBJ1-1,NA,TRBV12-3/TRBV12-4,CASSFGQFHMNTEAFF,TGTGCCAGCAGTTTCGGGCAGTTTCACATGAACACTGAAGCTTTCTTT
many,TRBJ2-1,NA,TRBV7-3,CASSFQSAEYNEQFF,TGTGCCAGCAGCTTTCAGTCAGCGGAATACAATGAGCAGTTCTTC
many,TRBJ2-5,NA,TRBV21-1,CASSKYRPSYQETQYF,TGTGCCAGCAGCAAGTACAGACCCTCGTACCAAGAGACCCAGTACTTC
many,TRBJ2-1,NA,TRBV20-1,CSAREENLNEQFF,TGCAGTGCTAGGGAGGAGAATCTCAATGAGCAGTTCTTC
few,TRBJ2-2,TRBD1,TRBV20-1,CSASGTANTGELFF,TGCAGTGCTAGCGGGACAGCGAACACCGGGGAGCTGTTTTTT
few,TRBJ1-2,NA,TRBV11-2,CASSRGAYYGYTF,TGTGCCAGCAGCAGGGGGGCTTACTATGGCTACACCTTC
many,TRBJ2-1,NA,TRBV7-2,CARGQQPYNEQFF,TGTGCCAGAGGACAGCAGCCATACAATGAGCAGTTCTTC
many,TRBJ2-5,NA,TRBV6-1,CASSVGGSRETQYF,TGTGCCAGCAGTGTTGGCGGATCAAGGGAGACCCAGTACTTC
NA,TRBJ2-3,NA,TRBV5-1,CASNFMAGDTQYF,TGCGCCAGCAACTTTATGGCAGGGGATACGCAGTATTTT
many,TRBJ2-1,NA,TRBV12-3/TRBV12-4,CASSFQGNEQFF,TGTGCCAGCAGTTTTCAGGGCAATGAGCAGTTCTTC
few,TRBJ2-7,TRBD2,TRBV28,CASRFSGRALYEQYF,TGTGCCAGCAGATTCAGCGGGAGGGCCTTATACGAGCAGTACTTC
many,TRBJ2-1,TRBD2,TRBV29-1,CSVDIVAGGFNEQFF,TGCAGCGTAGACATAGTAGCGGGGGGATTCAATGAGCAGTTCTTC
many,TRBJ2-7,NA,TRBV11-1,CASSLTPFGSYEQYF,TGTGCCAGCAGCTTAACGCCATTCGGGTCCTACGAGCAGTACTTC
many,TRBJ2-1,NA,TRBV9,CASSSSAMLAYNEQFF,TGTGCCAGCAGTTCTAGCGCCATGCTGGCCTACAATGAGCAGTTCTTC
many,TRBJ1-1,NA,TRBV20-1,CSASGRPGQGLVEAFF,TGCAGTGCTAGTGGGCGGCCCGGACAAGGTTTGGTTGAAGCTTTCTTT
many,TRBJ2-2,NA,TRBV20-1,CSARPGGANTGELFF,TGCAGTGCTAGACCCGGCGGGGCGAACACCGGGGAGCTGTTTTTT
many,TRBJ2-5,NA,TRBV28,CASSLGGDGWTQYF,TGTGCCAGCAGTTTAGGGGGAGATGGTTGGACCCAGTACTTC
many,TRBJ2-4,NA,TRBV10-2,CASSESKPRLAKNIQYF,TGCGCCAGCAGTGAGTCTAAGCCCCGGCTAGCCAAAAACATTCAGTACTTC
few,TRBJ2-4,TRBD1,TRBV20-1,CSASPGQGLFLAKNIQYF,TGCAGTGCTAGTCCGGGACAGGGTTTGTTTCTAGCCAAAAACATTCAGTACTTC
few,TRBJ1-5,TRBD1,TRBV18,CASSVRDRGPGIHQPQHF,TGTGCCAGCTCAGTCCGGGACAGGGGGCCGGGCATCCATCAGCCCCAGCATTTT
many,TRBJ2-1,NA,TRBV4-1,CASSQAWRGLNNEQFF,TGCGCCAGCAGCCAAGCTTGGAGGGGTCTTAACAATGAGCAGTTCTTC
many,TRBJ2-7,TRBD1,TRBV20-1,CSARGRTGGSYEQYF,TGCAGTGCTAGAGGTCGGACAGGGGGCTCCTACGAGCAGTACTTC
many,TRBJ1-6,TRBD1,TRBV20-1,CSAREDRTSPLHF,TGCAGTGCTAGAGAGGACAGGACTTCACCCCTCCACTTT
many,TRBJ2-5,NA,TRBV12-3/TRBV12-4,CASSPRDNGGETQYF,TGTGCCAGCAGTCCCCGGGACAACGGTGGGGAGACCCAGTACTTC
NA,TRBJ2-1,NA,TRBV11-2,CASSGRVGPRGEQFF,TGTGCCAGCAGCGGACGCGTCGGTCCCCGGGGTGAGCAGTTCTTC
many,TRBJ2-1,NA,TRBV20-1,CSARVTLANEQFF,TGCAGTGCTAGAGTTACCCTCGCCAATGAGCAGTTCTTC
many,TRBJ1-1,TRBD1,TRBV10-3,CAISESGGTANTEAFF,TGTGCCATCAGTGAGTCCGGCGGGACAGCGAACACTGAAGCTTTCTTT
many,TRBJ1-4,TRBD1,TRBV5-1,CASSSRQGGEKLFF,TGCGCCAGCAGCTCCCGACAGGGAGGTGAAAAACTGTTTTTT
few,TRBJ2-7,TRBD1,TRBV18,CASSPVVGTGTVEQYF,TGTGCCAGCTCACCAGTCGTCGGGACAGGGACAGTCGAGCAGTACTTC
NA,TRBJ2-3,NA,TRBV15,CATSRNRDGSTDTQYF,TGTGCCACCAGCAGAAACCGGGACGGTAGCACAGATACGCAGTATTTT
many,TRBJ1-2,TRBD1,TRBV5-1,CASSSNRGFYGYTF,TGCGCCAGCAGCTCAAACAGGGGGTTCTATGGCTACACCTTC
many,TRBJ2-7,TRBD1,TRBV6-1,CASVLRDRLYEQYF,TGTGCCAGCGTCCTCCGGGACAGACTCTACGAGCAGTACTTC
NA,TRBJ2-2,TRBD1,TRBV4-1,CATSLALRGNTGELFF,TGCGCCACCAGCCTCGCTCTCAGGGGGAACACCGGCGAGCTGTTTTTT
many,TRBJ2-5,TRBD2,TRBV5-4,CASSFSGGFAGTQYF,TGTGCCAGCAGCTTTAGCGGGGGGTTCGCTGGGACCCAGTACTTC
NA,TRBJ2-2,NA,TRBV28,CASSLVGLNTGELFF,TGTGCCAGCAGTTTAGTGGGCCTTAACACCGGGGAGCTGTTTTTT
many,TRBJ2-1,TRBD2,TRBV6-6,CASSYFGIAGGHNNEQFF,TGTGCCAGCAGTTATTTCGGGATAGCGGGAGGGCATAACAATGAGCAGTTCTTC